This T cell receptor beta chain was captured by sequencing in a study of long-term antiretroviral therapy in people with HIV. Germline CDR1 and CDR2: SNHLY and FYNNEI. The CDR3 is made up of 13 amino acids. V was trimmed by 4 bases and J by 2 bases, leaving 7 bases between them. Every one of the donors gave at least one pre-ART PBMC sample and at least two post-ART PBMC samples. Samples were assayed with immunoSEQ v3.0 at survey level. Some clones are missing from TCRdb's copy, which holds only in-frame ones; the method was immunoSEQ multiplex PCR. The sample holds 35,000 to 40,000 clones, roughly 88% seen once.

This clonotype was sampled from a man aged 18 to 30 with HIV. Sequenced here: unsorted PBMCs, sampled 2.2 years after starting antiretroviral therapy. This chain joins TRBV2 and TRBJ2-3; TRBD2 might be the D (5 bases). The CDR3 DNA reads TGTGCCAGCAGTGGGGAGAACACAGATACGCAGTATTTT. It yields the protein CASSGENTDTQYF.